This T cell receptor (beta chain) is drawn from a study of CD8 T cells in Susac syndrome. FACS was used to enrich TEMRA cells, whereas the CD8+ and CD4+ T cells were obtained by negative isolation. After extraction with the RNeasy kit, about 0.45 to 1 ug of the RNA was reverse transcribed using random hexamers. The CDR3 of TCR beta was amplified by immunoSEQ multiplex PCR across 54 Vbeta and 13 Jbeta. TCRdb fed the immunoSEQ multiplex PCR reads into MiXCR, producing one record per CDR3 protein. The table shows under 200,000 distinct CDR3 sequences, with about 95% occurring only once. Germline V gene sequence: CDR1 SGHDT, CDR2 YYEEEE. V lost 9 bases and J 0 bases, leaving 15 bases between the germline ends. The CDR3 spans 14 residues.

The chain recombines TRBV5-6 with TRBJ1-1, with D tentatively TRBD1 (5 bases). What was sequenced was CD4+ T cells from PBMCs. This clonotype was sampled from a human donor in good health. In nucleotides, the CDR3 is TGTGCCAACTCTTCGGACATCATGAACACTGAAGCTTTCTTT. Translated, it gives CANSSDIMNTEAFF.